The 24 T cell receptor beta chains below were found in one sample sequenced in a study of metastatic and nonmetastatic thyroid tumors. TCRdb re-analyzed the PCR reads through MiXCR. The sample contains approximately 37,000 clones, about 15% of which appear only once. No treatment of any kind had been given to any patient before thyroid surgery. What was sequenced was blood. The receptors originated from a male donor with papillary thyroid cancer or a benign thyroid nodule (not recorded which). Some clones in this sample may be carry-over from other donors' samples.

Ten or more counts support this clone. The CDR3 region is CASSLNTEAFF. The CDR3 bases are TGTGCCAGTAGTCTGAACACTGAAGCTTTCTTT. The J gene is TRBJ1-1, the V gene TRBV19; no definite D call. The CDR3 runs to 11 residues. Germline V gene lookup returns CDR1 LNHDA and CDR2 SQIVND (reference sequence). The V end was cut by 5 bases, the J end by 0 bases, with 1 base between.

This clone was observed a few times. V gene TRBV28 combines with J gene TRBJ2-6, with D possibly matching TRBD1 (7 bases). CDR3 length: 15 residues. Trimming took off 8 bases at V and 1 base at J, with 12 bases between the two ends. The germline V gene encodes CDR1 MDHEN and CDR2 SYDVKM. The CDR3 protein is CASGGGVSGANVLTF. CDR3 coding DNA: TGTGCCAGCGGAGGGGGCGTATCTGGGGCCAACGTCCTGACTTTC.

This clone has ten or more counts. The chain couples TRBV5-1 to TRBJ2-2; D call uncertain. The CDR3 length is 15 residues. Per germline, CDR1 SGHRS and CDR2 YFSETQ. Trimming cost V 4 bases and J 2 bases, with 12 bases left between them. The CDR3 spells CASSPPTGNTGELFF. The CDR3 DNA reads TGCGCCAGCAGCCCCCCGACGGGTAACACCGGGGAGCTGTTTTTT. Together with reference TRBV5-1 and TRBJ2-2, the CDR3 gives the full variable domain: KAGVTQTPRYLIKTRGQQVTLSCSPISGHRSVSWYQQTPGQGLQFLFEYFSETQRNKGNFPGRFSGRQFSNSRSEMNVSTLELGDSALYLCASSPPTGNTGELFFGEGSRLTVL.

In its sample, this clone was seen many times. The chain recombines TRBV11-3 with TRBJ2-3; 9 positions agree with TRBD1. The CDR3 is 15 amino acids. The J segment lost 5 bases and the V segment lost 3 bases, leaving 6 bases of the junction unmatched. Germline assignment: CDR1 SGHNT and CDR2 YENEEA. The CDR3 DNA sequence: TGTGCCAGCAGCTTCTGGGGACAGGGACGAGATACGCAGTATTTT. Encoded protein: CASSFWGQGRDTQYF.

This clone is medium-sized (0.01 to 0.1%) in the sample. The J gene is TRBJ2-7, the V gene TRBV12-3 or TRBV12-4; perhaps D is TRBD1 or TRBD2 (5 bases each). The CDR3 is 15 amino acids. V was trimmed by 5 bases and J by 3 bases, leaving 17 bases between them. The CDR3 DNA reads as TGTGCCAGCAGTCGCCCAAGAGGGGTAGGCTACGAGCAGTACTTC. This encodes CASSRPRGVGYEQYF.

At least ten counts were recorded for this clone. J is TRBJ2-3 and V is TRBV11-2; perhaps D is TRBD1 or TRBD2 (5 bases each). Trimming shortened V by 4 bases and J by 6 bases, and 8 bases separated the two germline ends. Germline CDR1 and CDR2: SGHAT and FQNNGV. The CDR3 is made up of 12 amino acids. CDR3 sequence: CASSSWGDTQYF. CDR3 nucleotides: TGTGCCAGCAGCTCATGGGGGGATACGCAGTATTTT.

On this clone: This may be a read error: a much more frequent sequence differs by one nucleotide. V and J are TRBV5-4 and TRBJ2-7, with 8 nucleotides matching TRBD2. The CDR3 contains 15 residues. Germline V gene lookup returns CDR1 SGHNT and CDR2 YYREEE (reference sequence). V was pared by 4 bases and J by 3 bases, with 9 bases of the junction left unmatched. The CDR3 sequence: CASSPGIAGLYEQYF. The DNA for the CDR3 is TGTGCCAGCAGCCCCGGAATAGCGGGACTCTACGAGCAGTACTTC.

This clone was recorded at least ten times. The chain carries TRBV20-1 and TRBJ2-5; 9 nucleotides match TRBD2. The CDR3 covers 16 residues. V trimming: 0 bases; J trimming: 2 bases; junction bases outside the gene matches: 7. Germline loops: CDR1 DFQATT, CDR2 SNEGSKA (reference sequence). The CDR3 protein is CSARDRREGLQETQYF. For the CDR3, the DNA is TGCAGTGCTAGAGATCGGCGGGAGGGCCTTCAAGAGACCCAGTACTTC.

Many counts were recorded for this clone. The chain employs TRBV3-1 and TRBJ2-7; D ambiguous. Germline CDR1 reads LGHDT; CDR2 reads YNNKEL (reference sequence). The V end was cut by 3 bases, the J end by 6 bases, with 9 bases between. The CDR3 consists of 12 residues. CDR3 DNA: TGTGCCAGCAGCCATCGAGCTACCGAGCAGTACTTC. Translated, it gives CASSHRATEQYF.

The rearrangement links TRBV11-3 to TRBJ2-1; 8 bases map to TRBD2. This CDR3 has 14 amino acids. Trimming at V came to 7 bases and at J to 6 bases, leaving 8 bases not matched to a gene. From germline, CDR1 is SGHNT and CDR2 YENEEA. The CDR3 DNA sequence: TGTGCCAGCACCCCTAGCGGGCCGGGCAATGAGCAGTTCTTC. As protein: CASTPSGPGNEQFF.

This clone has a count of ten or more. This chain links TRBV6-5 with TRBJ2-1; D is perhaps TRBD2 (6 bases). From germline, CDR1 is MNHEY and CDR2 SVGAGI. V lost 1 base to trimming and J lost 5 bases, with 9 bases between them. This CDR3 has 14 amino acids. The CDR3 here is CASSYLGGDNEQFF. The CDR3 DNA follows: TGTGCCAGCAGTTACTTGGGGGGAGACAATGAGCAGTTCTTC.

A word on this clone: Sequence at one end of the junction differs from germline and may be a read error. The V and J genes are TRBV3-1 and TRBJ2-1; D tentatively reads TRBD1 or TRBD2 (5 bases each). Germline CDR1 is LGHDT and CDR2 is YNNKEL (reference sequence). This CDR3 is 15 amino acids long. CDR3 bases: TGTGCCAGCAGCCCGGGACGATCAATATACAATGGGCAGTTCTTC. Its translation is CASSPGRSIYNGQFF.

This clone was picked up many times. The germline gene is not matched at one end of the junction; a read error may be the cause. Other DNA variants within this sample encode the same CDR3. The chain links TRBV25-1 to TRBJ2-3; D might be TRBD1 (6 bases). This CDR3 is built from 17 residues. Looked up from germline, CDR1 is MGHDK and CDR2 is SYGVNS. The CDR3 spells CASSEMTKGGGTDTQYF. Written as DNA, the CDR3 is TGCGCCAGCAGTGAGATGACAAAAGGGGGAGGCACAGATACGCAGTATTTT.

Many counts were recorded for this clone. The chain links TRBV19 to TRBJ1-1, with TRBD1 matching 9 bases. This CDR3 contains 13 residues. Trimming removed 5 bases from V and 5 bases from J; junction bases left unmatched: 3. Germline V gene sequence: CDR1 LNHDA, CDR2 SQIVND (reference sequence). CDR3 nucleotide sequence: TGTGCCAGTAGTTGGACAGGGGATACTGAAGCTTTCTTT. It translates to CASSWTGDTEAFF. The entire variable domain, with the rest obtained from reference TRBV19 and TRBJ1-1, is as follows: DGGITQSPKYLFRKEGQNVTLSCEQNLNHDAMYWYRQDPGQGLRLIYYSQIVNDFQKGDIAEGYSVSREKKESFPLTVTSAQKNPTAFYLCASSWTGDTEAFFGQGTRLTVV.

This clone was recorded at least ten times. This rearrangement joins TRBV7-2 to TRBJ1-1; weak D call: TRBD1 (6 bases). There are 11 residues in the CDR3. V lost 7 bases and J lost 9, with 12 bases in between. Germline-derived CDR1 and CDR2 are SGHTA and FQGNSA. For the CDR3, the DNA is TGTGCCAGCATTGGAGGGGGGAAAGCTTTCTTT. As protein: CASIGGGKAFF. Using reference TRBV7-2 and TRBJ1-1 for the parts outside the CDR3, the full variable domain is GAGVSQSPSNKVTEKGKDVELRCDPISGHTALYWYRQSLGQGLEFLIYFQGNSAPDKSGLPSDRFSAERTGGSVSTLTIQRTQQEDSAVYLCASIGGGKAFFGQGTRLTVV.

This clone was detected only a few times. The rearrangement joins TRBV6-6 to TRBJ2-7, with a tentative D call TRBD1 (6 bases). Germline CDR1 MNHNY, CDR2 SVGAGI (reference sequence). This CDR3 has 15 residues. Trimming pared 2 bases from V and 5 bases from J, leaving 16 bases between. The CDR3 region has the DNA TGTGCCAGCAGTTACCGGACAGAGGTCTGGGACGAGCAGTACTTC. Protein: CASSYRTEVWDEQYF.

This clone was detected ten times or more. The chain couples TRBV20-1 to TRBJ2-2; 10 bases fit TRBD2. Per germline, CDR1 DFQATT and CDR2 SNEGSKA (reference sequence). This CDR3 has 15 residues. Trimming at V came to 3 bases and at J to 4 bases, leaving 5 bases not matched to a gene. CDR3 protein: CSASSSGGTTGELFF. For the CDR3, the DNA is TGCAGTGCTAGCTCTAGCGGGGGAACCACCGGGGAGCTGTTTTTT.

This clone was picked up many times. V usage is TRBV7-9 and J usage is TRBJ2-7, with D hard to call. The CDR3 is made up of 11 amino acids. Trimming stripped 5 bases from V and 3 bases from J, with 5 bases between. Germline values: CDR1 SEHNR, CDR2 FQNEAQ (reference sequence). The CDR3 DNA sequence: TGTGCCAGCAGCCACGGCTACGAGCAGTACTTC. Amino acids: CASSHGYEQYF.

In its sample, this clone was seen many times. This rearrangement joins TRBV20-1 to TRBJ1-4; no firm D call. Germline lookup yields CDR1 DFQATT and CDR2 SNEGSKA (reference sequence). CDR3 length: 15 amino acids. V gave up 6 bases and J gave up 4 bases, with 18 bases separating them. The CDR3 DNA sequence: TGCAGTGCCCCAGCGGTTCAGACTCATAATGAAAAACTGTTTTTT. Amino acids: CSAPAVQTHNEKLFF.

This clone was counted ten times or more. The chain has TRBV11-2 and TRBJ2-7; TRBD1 aligns across 9 bases. The CDR3 loop spans 16 amino acids. With V trimmed by 0 bases and J by 2 bases, 5 bases remained unmatched. CDR1 is SGHAT and CDR2 is FQNNGV in the germline V gene. The CDR3 reads CASSLDVRTGAYEQYF. The CDR3 coding sequence is TGTGCCAGCAGCTTAGATGTCCGGACAGGGGCCTACGAGCAGTACTTC.

This clone showed up many times. The rearrangement uses TRBV2 and TRBJ2-3; D assignment may be TRBD1 or TRBD2 (5 bases each). The CDR3 spans 15 residues. The ends were cut back, 4 bases at V and 3 bases at J, with 14 bases in the middle. The V gene's germline CDR1 is SNHLY and CDR2 FYNNEI. The CDR3 DNA follows: TGTGCCAGCAGTGGCCTCGGGGACGGTACAGATACGCAGTATTTT. Its protein product is CASSGLGDGTDTQYF.

The chain recombines TRBV6-2 or TRBV6-3 with TRBJ2-3, with D possibly TRBD2 on 7 matching bases. V was clipped by 7 bases and J by 4 bases, with 21 bases between them. The CDR3 contains 16 residues. In germline, CDR1 is MNHEY, CDR2 SVGEGT. The CDR3 reads CASIPHGAGAADTQYF. The CDR3 nucleotides read TGTGCCAGCATTCCCCATGGGGCGGGGGCCGCAGATACGCAGTATTTT.

Only a few counts were recorded for this clone. A read error may account for a junction end that differs from germline. The chain carries TRBV15 and TRBJ2-1; 12 positions agree with TRBD2. The CDR3 has 16 residues. The germline V gene has CDR1 LNHNV and CDR2 YYDKDF (reference sequence). The CDR3 sequence is CATSRRTSGTLKQQLF. CDR3 nucleotide sequence: TGTGCAACCAGCAGACGGACTAGCGGGACCCTTAAGCAGCAGTTATTC.

This clone was seen many times. V is TRBV5-1 and J is TRBJ1-4; unclear D gene. Trimming removed 0 bases at V and 2 bases at J, with 5 bases between. The CDR3 length is 14 residues. Germline V CDR1 and CDR2: SGHRS, YFSETQ. The CDR3 spells CASSLDSTNEKLFF. In DNA, the CDR3 is TGCGCCAGCAGCTTGGATAGTACTAATGAAAAACTGTTTTTT.